Listed here are 8 T cell receptor beta chains from one sample, sequenced in a study of cytomegalovirus exposure and HLA in healthy donors. This PCR relied on a set of 60 Vbeta primers and 13 Jbeta primers. Produced via immunoSEQ multiplex PCR; TCRdb's table is partial and in-frame only. The sample table includes 65,000 to 95,000 clones. Sequenced input: PBMCs. These receptors were obtained from a woman aged 60-75 years in good health and CMV-seronegative.

With regard to this clone: The sample carries other DNA sequences with the same CDR3. The gene calls are TRBV19 and TRBJ2-3, with D uncertain. The CDR3 contains 13 residues. Germline V gene sequence: CDR1 LNHDA, CDR2 SQIVND (reference sequence). Trimming took off 5 bases at V and 5 bases at J, with 11 bases between the two ends. The chain's CDR3 is CASSPRLRDTQYF. The DNA for the CDR3 is TGTGCCAGTAGTCCCCGACTGAGAGATACGCAGTATTTT. Using reference TRBV19 and TRBJ2-3 for the parts outside the CDR3, the full variable domain is DGGITQSPKYLFRKEGQNVTLSCEQNLNHDAMYWYRQDPGQGLRLIYYSQIVNDFQKGDIAEGYSVSREKKESFPLTVTSAQKNPTAFYLCASSPRLRDTQYFGPGTRLTVL.

This chain uses TRBV7-9 with TRBJ1-2; 9 positions agree with TRBD1. This CDR3 has 16 amino acids. Unmatched junction bases numbered 10, after V lost 2 bases and J lost 6 bases. Per the germline V gene, CDR1 is SEHNR and CDR2 is FQNEAQ (reference sequence). As DNA, the CDR3 is TGTGCCAGCAGCTTATTCACCGGGACAGGGAGACATGGCTACACCTTC. This sequence encodes CASSLFTGTGRHGYTF. Filled out from reference TRBV7-9 and TRBJ1-2, the complete variable domain reads DTGVSQNPRHKITKRGQNVTFRCDPISEHNRLYWYRQTLGQGPEFLTYFQNEAQLEKSRLLSDRFSAERPKGSFSTLEIQRTEQGDSAMYLCASSLFTGTGRHGYTFGSGTRLTVV.

The V and J genes are TRBV11-2 and TRBJ1-4, with 9 bases identical to TRBD1. Looked up from germline, CDR1 is SGHAT and CDR2 is FQNNGV. CDR3 size: 14 residues. With 3 bases clipped from V and 7 bases from J, the junction kept 3 bases outside the gene matches. CDR3 coding DNA: TGTGCCAGCAGCTTCGGACAGGGGTCTGAAAAACTGTTTTTT. Translating it yields CASSFGQGSEKLFF. The full variable domain, completed using reference TRBV11-2 and TRBJ1-4, is EAGVAQSPRYKIIEKRQSVAFWCNPISGHATLYWYQQILGQGPKLLIQFQNNGVVDDSQLPKDRFSAERLKGVDSTLKIQPAKLEDSAVYLCASSFGQGSEKLFFGSGTQLSVL.

This chain connects TRBV7-2 to TRBJ2-1; D is possibly TRBD1 (6 bases). CDR1 is SGHTA, CDR2 FQGNSA, per germline. With 5 bases removed from V and 4 bases from J, the gap between germline ends came to 18 bases. The CDR3 has 16 amino acids. The CDR3 sequence is CASSTRQASAYNEQFF. DNA for the CDR3: TGTGCCAGCAGCACCCGACAGGCCTCCGCATACAATGAGCAGTTCTTC. Full variable domain (outside the CDR3, taken from reference TRBV7-2 and TRBJ2-1): GAGVSQSPSNKVTEKGKDVELRCDPISGHTALYWYRQSLGQGLEFLIYFQGNSAPDKSGLPSDRFSAERTGGSVSTLTIQRTQQEDSAVYLCASSTRQASAYNEQFFGPGTRLTVL.

The rearrangement joins TRBV6-1 to TRBJ1-4, with 7 positions matching TRBD1. The CDR3 contains 15 residues. Germline trimming cut 7 bases from V and 7 bases from J; bases unmatched to any gene: 12. Germline loops: CDR1 MNHNS, CDR2 SASEGT. CDR3 DNA: TGTGCCAGCATTCCGACAGGGCAGAGTCGTGAAAAACTGTTTTTT. It translates to CASIPTGQSREKLFF.

Concerning this clone: Sequence at one end of the junction differs from germline and may be a read error. The chain links TRBV7-9 to TRBJ2-3; 8 bases are shared with TRBD1. The CDR3 is 14 residues long. The germline V gene has CDR1 SEHNR and CDR2 FQNEAQ (reference sequence). CDR3 amino acids: CASTLQGERGTQYF. In DNA form, the CDR3 reads TGTGCCAGCACCTTACAGGGGGAAAGAGGTACGCAGTATTTT.

The gene calls are TRBV7-2 and TRBJ1-2, with a tentative D call TRBD1 (5 bases). The V gene lost 2 bases and the J gene lost 5 bases, with 15 bases spanning the gap. CDR3 length equals 15 residues. Germline CDR1 and CDR2: SGHTA and FQGNSA. The CDR3 DNA reads as TGTGCCAGCAGCTTAAGCCAGACAGACAATTATGGCTACACCTTC. This translates into CASSLSQTDNYGYTF.

V and J are TRBV30 and TRBJ2-7; 7 bases map to TRBD1. CDR1 GTSNPN and CDR2 SVGIG come from the germline V gene (reference sequence). This CDR3 contains 15 residues. After removal of 3 bases from V and 4 bases from J, the junction contained 12 bases not matched to a gene. CDR3 residues: CAWSRGGQFGYEQYF. The CDR3 DNA is TGTGCCTGGAGCCGAGGGGGCCAATTTGGATACGAGCAGTACTTC.